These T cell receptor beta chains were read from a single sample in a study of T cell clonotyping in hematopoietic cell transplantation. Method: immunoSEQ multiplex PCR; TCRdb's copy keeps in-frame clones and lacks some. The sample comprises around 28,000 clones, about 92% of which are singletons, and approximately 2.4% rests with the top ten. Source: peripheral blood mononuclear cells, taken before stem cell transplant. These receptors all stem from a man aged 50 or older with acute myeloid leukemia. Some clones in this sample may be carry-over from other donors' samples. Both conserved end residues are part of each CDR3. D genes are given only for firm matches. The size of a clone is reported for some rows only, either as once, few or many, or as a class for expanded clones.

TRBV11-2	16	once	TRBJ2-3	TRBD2	TGTGCCAGCAGCTTGGGTAGCGGGATGGGTAAAGATACGCAGTATTTT	CASSLGSGMGKDTQYF
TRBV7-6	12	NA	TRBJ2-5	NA	TGTGCCAGCAGCCCCAACCAAGAGACCCAGTACTTC	CASSPNQETQYF
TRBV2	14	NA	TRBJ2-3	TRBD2	TGTGCCAGCGCACCTAGCGGGGGGACAGATACGCAGTATTTT	CASAPSGGTDTQYF
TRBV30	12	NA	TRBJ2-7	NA	TGTGCCTGGAGTCGGATCCCTCACGAGCAGTACTTC	CAWSRIPHEQYF
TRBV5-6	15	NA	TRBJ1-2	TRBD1	TGTGCCAGCACACAGACCAGGGGGCATGAAGGTGGCTACACCTTC	CASTQTRGHEGGYTF
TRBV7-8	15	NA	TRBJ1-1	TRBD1	TGTGCCAGCAGCTTAGCGGGGGACAGGAACACTGAAGCTTTCTTT	CASSLAGDRNTEAFF
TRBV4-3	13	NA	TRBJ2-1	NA	TGCGCCAGCAGCCAAGATCAGGGGCATGAGCAGTTCTTC	CASSQDQGHEQFF
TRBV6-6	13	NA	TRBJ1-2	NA	TGTGCCAGCAGGACACAGGCACTCGATGGCTACACCTTC	CASRTQALDGYTF
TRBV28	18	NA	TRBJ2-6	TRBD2	TGTGCCAGCAGTTTATGGCTAGCGGGAGTAGCCGGGGCCAACGTCCTGACTTTC	CASSLWLAGVAGANVLTF
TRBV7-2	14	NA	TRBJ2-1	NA	TGTGCCAGCAGCTCGATTCGGGCCTATAATGAGCAGTTCTTC	CASSSIRAYNEQFF
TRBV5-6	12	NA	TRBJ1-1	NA	TGTGCCAGCAGCTTCCAGAACACTGAAGCTTTCTTT	CASSFQNTEAFF
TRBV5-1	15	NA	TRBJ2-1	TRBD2	TGCGCCAGCAGCTTGGTTCTAGCGGGCAACAATGAGCAGTTCTTC	CASSLVLAGNNEQFF
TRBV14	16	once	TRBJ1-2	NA	TGTGCCAGCAGCCAAGAAAATAGGGGCGCGGGGGATGGCTACACCTTC	CASSQENRGAGDGYTF
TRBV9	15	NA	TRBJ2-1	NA	TGTGCCAGCAGCGTAGAAGGGGTTAAGCGCAATGAGCAGTTCTTC	CASSVEGVKRNEQFF
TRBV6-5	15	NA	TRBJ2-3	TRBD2	TGTGCCAGCAGTTACAGGGGCGGGGGGTATGATACGCAGTATTTT	CASSYRGGGYDTQYF
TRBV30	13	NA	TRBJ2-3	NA	TGTGCCTGGAGTGTGTCTAGGATGGATACGCAGTATTTT	CAWSVSRMDTQYF
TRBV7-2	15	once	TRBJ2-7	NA	TGTGCCAGCAGCACCGATCGTAGGGGGAACTACGAGCAGTACTTC	CASSTDRRGNYEQYF
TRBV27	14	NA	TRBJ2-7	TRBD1	TGTGCCAGCAGTTGGACAGGGGCCTCCTACGAGCAGTACTTC	CASSWTGASYEQYF
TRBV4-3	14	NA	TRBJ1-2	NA	TGCGCCAGCAGCCACCAGGGTACCAACTATGGCTACACCTTC	CASSHQGTNYGYTF
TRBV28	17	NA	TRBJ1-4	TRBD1	TGTGCCAGCAGTTTATGGGGGACAGGTGTAACTAATGAAAAACTGTTTTTT	CASSLWGTGVTNEKLFF
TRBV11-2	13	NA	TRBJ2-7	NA	TGTGCCAGCGGTAGTCAGTCCTATCAGGAGCAGTACTTC	CASGSQSYQEQYF
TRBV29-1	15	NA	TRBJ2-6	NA	TGCAGCCCCAGTAGGGACTTCTCTGGGGCCAACGTCCTGACTTTC	CSPSRDFSGANVLTF
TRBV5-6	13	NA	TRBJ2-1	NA	TGTGCCAGCAGCTTGCCGCCTGGGGGTGAGCAGTTCTTC	CASSLPPGGEQFF
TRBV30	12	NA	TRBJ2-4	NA	TGTGCCTGGAGTACGGACGGATCGCCTCAGTACTTC	CAWSTDGSPQYF
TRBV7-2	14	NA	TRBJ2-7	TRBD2	TGTGCCAGCAGCCCCATGGGGACTAACTACGAGCAGTACTTC	CASSPMGTNYEQYF
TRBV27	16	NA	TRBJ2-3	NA	TGTGCCAGCAGTTTAATTTCCTCGATTGGTACAGATACGCAGTATTTT	CASSLISSIGTDTQYF
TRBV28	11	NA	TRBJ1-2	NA	TGTGCCAGCAGTTCCACCTATGGCTACACCTTC	CASSSTYGYTF
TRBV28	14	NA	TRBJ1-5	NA	TGTGCCAGCAGTCCCAGGGGTGGGGGTCAGCCCCAGCATTTT	CASSPRGGGQPQHF
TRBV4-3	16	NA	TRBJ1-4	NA	TGCGCCAGCAGCCAAGGCCGGGCCGCAACTAATGAAAAACTGTTTTTT	CASSQGRAATNEKLFF
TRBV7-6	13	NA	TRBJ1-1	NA	TGTGCCAGCAGCCAGACACCCAACACTGAAGCTTTCTTT	CASSQTPNTEAFF
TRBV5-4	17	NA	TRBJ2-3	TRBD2	TGTGCCAGCAGCTTGGACCTAGCGGGGGGTAGCACAGATACGCAGTATTTT	CASSLDLAGGSTDTQYF
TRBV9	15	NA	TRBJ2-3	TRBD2	TGTGCCAGCAGCGACACTAGCGGGAGTTCAGATACGCAGTATTTT	CASSDTSGSSDTQYF
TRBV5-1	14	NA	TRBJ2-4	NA	TGCGCCAGCAGGGGCTCACCACCAAAAAACATTCAGTACTTC	CASRGSPPKNIQYF
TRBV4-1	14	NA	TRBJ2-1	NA	TGCGCCAGCAGCCAAGGGGCAGGGTTGGGGGATCAGTTCTTC	CASSQGAGLGDQFF
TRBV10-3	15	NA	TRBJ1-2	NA	TGTGCCATCAGTGAGTCGAAGGCAGGGGACTATGGCTACACCTTC	CAISESKAGDYGYTF
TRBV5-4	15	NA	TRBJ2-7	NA	TGTGCCAGCAGCGACCGCCGGGACACCTCCTACGAGCAGTACTTC	CASSDRRDTSYEQYF
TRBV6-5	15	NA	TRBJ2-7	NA	TGTGCCAGCAGTTACTCGGGGAGATACCTCTACGAGCAGTACTTC	CASSYSGRYLYEQYF
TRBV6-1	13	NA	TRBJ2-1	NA	TGTGCCAGCAGTGCCCACACGGCCTATGAGCAGTTCTTC	CASSAHTAYEQFF
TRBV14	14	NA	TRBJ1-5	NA	TGTGCCAGCAGCCCCGGGGGTAGCAATCAGCCCCAGCATTTT	CASSPGGSNQPQHF